One sample yielded the 17 T cell receptor beta chains listed below, sequenced in a study of blood T cell repertoires in COVID-19. TCRdb keeps only in-frame clones here, not all; method: immunoSEQ multiplex PCR. The sample yields 110,000 to 150,000 clones, more than 65% seen once. The sequenced material came from peripheral blood. The source is a man aged 60-69 years with acute or convalescent COVID-19.

This clone was found many times. The chain joins TRBV6-6 to TRBJ2-7; 11 positions agree with TRBD2. This CDR3 comprises 16 residues. V lost 4 bases and J lost 7; bases outside the gene matches: 12. CDR1 is MNHNY and CDR2 is SVGAGI in the germline V gene (reference sequence). Written as DNA, the CDR3 is TGTGCCAGCAGTTCCCTAGGGACTAGCGGAGAAGAGGAGCAGTACTTC. It yields the protein CASSSLGTSGEEEQYF.

The chain carries TRBV5-5 and TRBJ2-7; perhaps TRBD2 as D (6 bases). The CDR3 covers 16 residues. Trimming pared 2 bases from V and 0 bases from J, leaving 15 bases between. Germline V CDR1 and CDR2: SGHKS, YYEKEE (reference sequence). The CDR3 sequence is CASSLSWVADSYEQYF. CDR3 nucleotide sequence: TGTGCCAGCAGCTTAAGCTGGGTAGCGGACTCCTACGAGCAGTACTTC.

The gene calls are TRBV7-8 and TRBJ2-1, with 7 bases that match TRBD2. Germline CDR1 SGHVS, CDR2 FQNEAQ. J gave up 2 bases and V 5 bases, and 6 bases lay outside the gene matches. The CDR3 is 15 amino acids. CDR3 region: CASSGGRLAYNEQFF. The CDR3 DNA follows: TGTGCCAGCAGCGGCGGGAGACTCGCCTACAATGAGCAGTTCTTC.

CDR3 DNA sequence: TGCGCCAGCAGCACCTGGGGACAGAACTATGGCTACACCTTC. Protein product: CASSTWGQNYGYTF. The rearrangement uses TRBV5-1 and TRBJ1-2; 7 positions agree with TRBD1. There are 14 residues in the CDR3. The V segment lost 4 bases and the J segment 2 bases; nucleotides outside the gene matches: 5. Germline CDR1 and CDR2: SGHRS and YFSETQ.

The chain couples TRBV11-1 to TRBJ2-5; 8 bases are a match to TRBD2. The end of the DNA is better explained by TRBJ2-7, so the J call may be wrong. The CDR3 spans 15 residues. Germline CDR1 is SGHAT and CDR2 is FQDESV (reference sequence). This CDR3 reads CASSSPGLGRYEQYF. The CDR3 coding sequence is TGTGCCAGCAGCTCGCCGGGACTAGGAAGGTACGAGCAGTACTTC.

The chain combines TRBV3-1 (or the pseudogene TRBV3-2) with TRBJ1-3; D is possibly TRBD1 (5 bases). Germline V gives CDR1 LGHDT, CDR2 YNNKEL (reference sequence). This CDR3 has 16 amino acids. Trimming cost V 2 bases and J 2 bases, with 13 bases left between them. The CDR3 region has the DNA TGTGCCAGCAGCCAAATGTCGGCAGGGACTGGAAACACCATATATTTT. Amino acid sequence: CASSQMSAGTGNTIYF.

This clone was counted between two and nine times. V gene TRBV27 combines with J gene TRBJ2-7; 8 bases agree with TRBD2. Trimming removed 0 bases from V and 7 bases from J; junction bases left unmatched: 5. Germline CDR1 is MNHEY and CDR2 is SMNVEV (reference sequence). The length of the CDR3 is 14 residues. In DNA form, the CDR3 reads TGTGCCAGCAGTTTATCCCATGTAGCGGGAGAGCAGTACTTC. Translating gives CASSLSHVAGEQYF.

The sample holds one count of this clone. The V and J genes are TRBV12-3 or TRBV12-4 and TRBJ2-7, with D hard to call. The V end was cut by 3 bases, the J end by 4 bases, with 7 bases between. This CDR3 is 12 amino acids long. In DNA, the CDR3 is TGTGCCAGCAGTTTTCAGTTATACGAGCAGTACTTC. The encoded protein is CASSFQLYEQYF.

The chain employs TRBV12-5 and TRBJ2-7, with 7 bases lining up with TRBD2. The CDR3 totals 16 residues. J gave up 0 bases and V 0 bases, and 5 bases lay outside the gene matches. CDR1 LGHNT and CDR2 FRNRAP come from the germline V gene. The CDR3 nucleotides read TGTGCTAGTGGTTTGGTTCGGGCGGGAGCCTCCTACGAGCAGTACTTC. It translates to CASGLVRAGASYEQYF.

The count of this clone is one. The chain combines TRBV11-2 with TRBJ2-7; 11 bases map to TRBD2. CDR1 and CDR2 from the germline V gene are SGHAT and FQNNGV. Germline trimming cut 4 bases from V and 0 bases from J; bases unmatched to any gene: 11. This CDR3 is built from 18 residues. DNA of the CDR3: TGTGCCAGCAGCTGGGGACTAGCGGCAGTGCGGAGCTCCTACGAGCAGTACTTC. Its protein is CASSWGLAAVRSSYEQYF.

This clone was found a few times. The J gene is TRBJ2-2, the V gene TRBV11-2; D ambiguous. This CDR3 has 14 amino acids. The germline V gene encodes CDR1 SGHAT and CDR2 FQNNGV. The V end lost 1 base, the J end lost 1 base, and 4 bases lay between the germline ends. The CDR3 loop reads CASSLVWNTGELFF. In DNA form, the CDR3 reads TGTGCCAGCAGCTTAGTCTGGAACACCGGGGAGCTGTTTTTT.

The rearrangement uses TRBV24-1 and TRBJ2-3; unclear D gene. The CDR3 extends over 14 amino acids. Germline V CDR1 and CDR2: KGHDR, SFDVKD. Trimming took off 3 bases at V and 6 bases at J, with 12 bases between the two ends. The chain's CDR3 is CATSDADPGDTQYF. The CDR3 bases are TGTGCCACCAGTGATGCCGATCCAGGTGATACGCAGTATTTT.

This clone was detected only once. The chain's CDR3 is CASGLVPENTEAFF. Here the CDR3 DNA reads TGTGCTAGTGGTTTGGTACCAGAGAACACTGAAGCTTTCTTT. The rearrangement joins TRBV12-5 to TRBJ1-1; D gene unclear. Germline values: CDR1 LGHNT, CDR2 FRNRAP. This CDR3 region has 14 residues. The V gene lost 0 bases and the J gene lost 1 base, with 6 bases spanning the gap.

The rearrangement links TRBV10-3 to TRBJ2-2; tentative D call: TRBD1 (6 bases). Trimming took off 4 bases at V and 1 base at J, with 10 bases between the two ends. The CDR3 contains 15 residues. CDR1 and CDR2 (germline): ENHRY, SYGVKD. The CDR3 DNA reads TGTGCCATCAGTGCAGGGGCAAGGAACACCGGGGAGCTGTTTTTT. Translated: CAISAGARNTGELFF.

This clone has only a few counts. The chain couples TRBV6-5 to TRBJ2-1; D perhaps matches TRBD1 (5 bases). CDR3 size: 12 residues. Germline V lookup: CDR1 MNHEY, CDR2 SVGAGI. V shed 6 bases and J shed 10 bases, with 13 bases lying between them. CDR3 sequence: CASRTDRSEQFF. The DNA for the CDR3 is TGTGCCAGCAGGACCGACAGAAGCGAGCAGTTCTTC.

The rearrangement links TRBV21-1 to TRBJ2-2; the D call TRBD1 from the table was never checked on the DNA. TRBV21-1 is termed a pseudogene. CDR3 size: 15 residues. CDR3 region: CASSRDRGHTGELFF. Written as DNA, the CDR3 is TGTGCCAGCAGCAGGGACAGGGGGCACACCGGGGAGCTGTTTTTT.

The chain is built from TRBV10-3 and TRBJ2-3; D might be TRBD1 (5 bases). Germline V gene sequence: CDR1 ENHRY, CDR2 SYGVKD. V was clipped by 10 bases and J by 6 bases, with 17 bases between them. This CDR3 region has 13 residues. CDR3 in DNA: TGTGCCACCGCTAGGGTAGGGGCGGATACGCAGTATTTT. Protein: CATARVGADTQYF.